The rows below give T cell receptor beta chains drawn from one sample of a study of blood T cell repertoires in COVID-19. Assay: immunoSEQ multiplex PCR; the TCRdb copy retains only in-frame clones and omits some. This table has about 280,000 clones, about four fifths appearing once. Sequenced: PBMCs or T cells enriched from blood (not recorded which). All receptors come from a man aged 35 to 55 who had been exposed to COVID-19. The CDR3 runs from the conserved cysteine through the conserved F or W. D genes are given only for firm matches. The size field is filled for only some rows; it gives once, few, many or a size class.

CDR3 length	clone size	V gene	J gene	D gene	CDR3 protein	CDR3 DNA
14	NA	TRBV29-1	TRBJ2-7	TRBD2	CSVQLAGTTYEQYF	TGCAGCGTTCAGCTAGCGGGGACTACCTACGAGCAGTACTTC
13	NA	TRBV2	TRBJ2-3	NA	CASGSSGVGTQYF	TGTGCCAGCGGGAGTAGTGGAGTAGGTACGCAGTATTTT
14	NA	TRBV7-2	TRBJ2-7	TRBD2	CASSRTSGTYEQYF	TGTGCCAGCAGCAGGACTAGCGGGACCTACGAGCAGTACTTC
12	NA	TRBV6-5	TRBJ2-3	TRBD1	CASSFMTGAQYF	TGTGCCAGCAGTTTCATGACAGGGGCGCAGTATTTT
15	NA	TRBV7-9	TRBJ2-7	TRBD1	CASSLLPGQGTEQYF	TGTGCCAGCAGCTTACTTCCGGGACAGGGGACCGAGCAGTACTTC
16	NA	TRBV29-1	TRBJ1-3	TRBD1	CSVELEGTGAGNTIYF	TGCAGCGTTGAATTAGAAGGGACAGGTGCTGGAAACACCATATATTTT
13	NA	TRBV5-5	TRBJ2-7	NA	CASSQYDAHEQYF	TGTGCCAGCAGCCAGTACGATGCCCACGAGCAGTACTTC
16	NA	TRBV9	TRBJ2-1	TRBD2	CASSAGTSGSDNEQFF	TGTGCCAGCAGCGCCGGGACTAGCGGGAGCGATAATGAGCAGTTCTTC
16	NA	TRBV24-1	TRBJ2-1	TRBD2	CATSEYGRGNYNEQFF	TGTGCCACCAGTGAGTACGGGAGGGGCAACTACAATGAGCAGTTCTTC
15	NA	TRBV2	TRBJ2-7	TRBD2	CASRDGSSGRYEQYF	TGTGCCAGCAGGGACGGGTCTAGCGGCCGGTACGAGCAGTACTTC
12	NA	TRBV12-3/TRBV12-4	TRBJ2-7	NA	CASSLVGGEQYF	TGTGCCAGCAGTTTAGTAGGGGGAGAGCAGTACTTC
12	NA	TRBV24-1	TRBJ2-7	NA	CATRNGGHEQYF	TGTGCCACCCGCAACGGGGGGCACGAGCAGTACTTC
13	NA	TRBV6-5	TRBJ1-1	TRBD1	CASRDRGRTEAFF	TGTGCCAGCAGGGACAGGGGGCGTACTGAAGCTTTCTTT
16	NA	TRBV11-1	TRBJ2-1	TRBD2	CASSVTGTSIHNEQFF	TGTGCCAGCAGCGTAACCGGGACTAGCATTCACAATGAGCAGTTCTTC
15	NA	TRBV15	TRBJ2-5	NA	CATSRTQGVWETQYF	TGTGCCACCAGCAGAACGCAAGGAGTTTGGGAGACCCAGTACTTC
14	NA	TRBV19	TRBJ2-7	NA	CASKEDTGAYEQYF	TGTGCCAGTAAAGAGGACACAGGCGCCTACGAGCAGTACTTC
14	NA	TRBV15	TRBJ1-1	NA	CATSRAGVITEAFF	TGTGCCACCAGCAGGGCTGGTGTGATAACTGAAGCTTTCTTT
16	NA	TRBV5-1	TRBJ2-2	NA	CASSLLSGAGTGELFF	TGCGCCAGCAGCTTGTTGTCGGGAGCGGGCACCGGGGAGCTGTTTTTT
14	NA	TRBV10-3	TRBJ2-1	NA	CAIRTGTNHNEQFF	TGTGCCATCAGGACCGGGACAAACCACAATGAGCAGTTCTTC
15	NA	TRBV11-2	TRBJ2-7	TRBD2	CASSLRLAESYEQYF	TGTGCCAGCAGCTTACGACTAGCGGAGTCCTACGAGCAGTACTTC
20	NA	TRBV28	TRBJ2-7	TRBD2	CASSYYGRGSGLATGYEQYF	TGTGCCAGCAGTTACTATGGGCGGGGCTCGGGACTAGCGACCGGTTACGAGCAGTACTTC
17	NA	TRBV4-1	TRBJ2-7	TRBD2	CASSQEVAGRPPYEQYF	TGCGCCAGCAGCCAAGAGGTAGCGGGTCGACCTCCCTACGAGCAGTACTTC
13	NA	TRBV27	TRBJ2-4	NA	CASRQLDRPVQYF	TGTGCCAGCAGACAACTGGACAGACCGGTTCAGTACTTC
15	few	TRBV5-4	TRBJ2-1	TRBD2	CASSFVGRGYNEQFF	TGTGCCAGCAGCTTTGTCGGGAGGGGCTACAATGAGCAGTTCTTC
14	NA	TRBV6-1	TRBJ2-5	NA	CASSEGGGWETQYF	TGTGCCAGCAGTGAAGGCGGAGGTTGGGAGACCCAGTACTTC
13	NA	TRBV11-2	TRBJ2-3	NA	CASSLSGGSTQYF	TGTGCCAGCAGCTTATCCGGCGGTTCTACGCAGTATTTT
14	NA	TRBV2	TRBJ1-3	NA	CASTEGLSGNTIYF	TGTGCCAGCACCGAGGGACTCTCTGGAAACACCATATATTTT
18	NA	TRBV2	TRBJ2-1	TRBD2	CASSGELAAPTRANEQFF	TGTGCCAGCAGTGGAGAACTAGCGGCCCCGACTCGGGCCAATGAGCAGTTCTTC
14	NA	TRBV18	TRBJ2-2	NA	CASSPAGNTGELFF	TGTGCCAGCTCACCGGCGGGGAACACCGGGGAGCTGTTTTTT
15	NA	TRBV7-2	TRBJ1-5	NA	CASSSKVGGNQPQHF	TGTGCCAGCAGCTCGAAGGTTGGGGGGAATCAGCCCCAGCATTTT
14	NA	TRBV5-4	TRBJ1-2	NA	CASSLVAQNYGYTF	TGTGCCAGCAGCTTAGTCGCACAAAACTATGGCTACACCTTC